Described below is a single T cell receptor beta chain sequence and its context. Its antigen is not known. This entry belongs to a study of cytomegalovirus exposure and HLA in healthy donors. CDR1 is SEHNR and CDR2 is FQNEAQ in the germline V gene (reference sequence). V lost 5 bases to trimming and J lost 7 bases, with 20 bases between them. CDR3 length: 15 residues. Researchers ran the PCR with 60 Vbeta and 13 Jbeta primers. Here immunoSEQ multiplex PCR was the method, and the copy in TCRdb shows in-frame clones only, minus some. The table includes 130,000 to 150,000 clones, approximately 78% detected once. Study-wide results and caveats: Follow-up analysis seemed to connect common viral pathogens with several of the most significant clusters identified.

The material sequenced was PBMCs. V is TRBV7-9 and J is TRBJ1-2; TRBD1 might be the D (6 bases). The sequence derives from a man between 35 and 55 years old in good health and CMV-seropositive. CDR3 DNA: TGTGCCAGCAGCACCTTAGAAGCAGGGGAGGGTGGCTACACCTTC. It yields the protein CASSTLEAGEGGYTF.